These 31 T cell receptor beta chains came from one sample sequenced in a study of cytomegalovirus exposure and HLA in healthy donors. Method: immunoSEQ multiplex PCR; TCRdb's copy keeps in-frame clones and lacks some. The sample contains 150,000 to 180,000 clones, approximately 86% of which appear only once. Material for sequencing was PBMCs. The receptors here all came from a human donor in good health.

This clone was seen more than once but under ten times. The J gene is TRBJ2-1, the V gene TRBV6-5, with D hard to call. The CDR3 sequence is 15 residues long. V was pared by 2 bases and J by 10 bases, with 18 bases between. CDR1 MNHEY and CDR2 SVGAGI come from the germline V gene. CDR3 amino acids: CASSYDGSFSKEQFF. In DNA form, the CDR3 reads TGTGCCAGCAGTTACGACGGGTCGTTCTCCAAAGAGCAGTTCTTC.

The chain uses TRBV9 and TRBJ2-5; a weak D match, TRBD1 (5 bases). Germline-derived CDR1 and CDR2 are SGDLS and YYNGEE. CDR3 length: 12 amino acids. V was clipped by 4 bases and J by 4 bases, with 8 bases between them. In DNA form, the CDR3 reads TGTGCCAGCAGCCGAAGGGGAGAGACCCAGTACTTC. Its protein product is CASSRRGETQYF. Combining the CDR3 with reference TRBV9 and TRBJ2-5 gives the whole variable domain DSGVTQTPKHLITATGQRVTLRCSPRSGDLSVYWYQQSLDQGLQFLIQYYNGEERAKGNILERFSAQQFPDLHSELNLSSLELGDSALYFCASSRRGETQYFGPGTRLLVL.

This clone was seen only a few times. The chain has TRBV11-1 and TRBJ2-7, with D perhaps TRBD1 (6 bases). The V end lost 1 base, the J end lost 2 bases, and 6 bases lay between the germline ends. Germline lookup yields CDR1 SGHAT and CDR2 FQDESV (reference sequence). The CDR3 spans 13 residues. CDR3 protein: CASSLEGAYEQYF. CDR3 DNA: TGTGCCAGCAGCTTAGAGGGGGCCTACGAGCAGTACTTC.

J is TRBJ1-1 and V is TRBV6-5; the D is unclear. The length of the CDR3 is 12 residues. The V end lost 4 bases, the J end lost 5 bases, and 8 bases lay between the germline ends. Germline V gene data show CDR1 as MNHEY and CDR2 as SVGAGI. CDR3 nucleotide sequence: TGTGCCAGCAGTTTGTCGGGAACTGAAGCTTTCTTT. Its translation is CASSLSGTEAFF.

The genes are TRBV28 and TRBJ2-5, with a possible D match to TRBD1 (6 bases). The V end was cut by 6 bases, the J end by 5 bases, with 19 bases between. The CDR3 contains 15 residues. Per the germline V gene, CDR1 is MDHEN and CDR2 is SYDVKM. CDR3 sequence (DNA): TGTGCCAGCAGCCTCCCCGACAGGCAGAAGGAGACCCAGTACTTC. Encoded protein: CASSLPDRQKETQYF.

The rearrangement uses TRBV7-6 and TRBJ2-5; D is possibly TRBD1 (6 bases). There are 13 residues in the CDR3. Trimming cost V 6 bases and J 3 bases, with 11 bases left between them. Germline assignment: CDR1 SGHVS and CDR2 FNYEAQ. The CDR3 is CASRTGTKETQYF. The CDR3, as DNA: TGTGCCAGCAGAACCGGGACAAAAGAGACCCAGTACTTC.

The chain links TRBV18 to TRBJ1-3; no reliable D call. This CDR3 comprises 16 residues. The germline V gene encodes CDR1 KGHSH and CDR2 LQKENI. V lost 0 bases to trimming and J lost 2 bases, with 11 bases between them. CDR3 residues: CASSPPPVITGNTIYF. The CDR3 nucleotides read TGTGCCAGCTCACCACCGCCGGTCATAACTGGAAACACCATATATTTT.

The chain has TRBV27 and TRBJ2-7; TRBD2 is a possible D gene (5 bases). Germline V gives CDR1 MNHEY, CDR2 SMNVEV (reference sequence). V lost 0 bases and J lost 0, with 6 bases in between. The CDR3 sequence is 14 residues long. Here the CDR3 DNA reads TGTGCCAGCAGTTTATCCGAGGGCTCCTACGAGCAGTACTTC. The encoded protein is CASSLSEGSYEQYF.

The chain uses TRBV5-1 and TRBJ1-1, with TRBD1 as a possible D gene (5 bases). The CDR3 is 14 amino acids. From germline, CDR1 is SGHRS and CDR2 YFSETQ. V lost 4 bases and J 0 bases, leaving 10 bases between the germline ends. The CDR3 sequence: CASSEDTLNTEAFF. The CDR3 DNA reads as TGCGCCAGCAGCGAGGACACTTTGAACACTGAAGCTTTCTTT. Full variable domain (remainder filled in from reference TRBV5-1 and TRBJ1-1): KAGVTQTPRYLIKTRGQQVTLSCSPISGHRSVSWYQQTPGQGLQFLFEYFSETQRNKGNFPGRFSGRQFSNSRSEMNVSTLELGDSALYLCASSEDTLNTEAFFGQGTRLTVV.

The DNA for the CDR3 is TGTGCCAGCAGCCGCACAGGGGGGGGCTGGGAGCAGTTCTTC. It yields the protein CASSRTGGGWEQFF. This chain connects TRBV7-2 to TRBJ2-1, with D perhaps TRBD1 (8 bases). Trimming cost V 5 bases and J 10 bases, with 18 bases left between them. Germline-derived CDR1 and CDR2 are SGHTA and FQGNSA. This CDR3 comprises 14 residues.

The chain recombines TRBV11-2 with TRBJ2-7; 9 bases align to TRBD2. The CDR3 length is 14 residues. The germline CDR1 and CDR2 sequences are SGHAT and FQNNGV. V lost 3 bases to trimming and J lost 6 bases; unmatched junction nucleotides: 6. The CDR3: CASSLREGRLEQYF. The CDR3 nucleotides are TGTGCCAGCAGCTTGCGGGAGGGTCGGCTCGAGCAGTACTTC.

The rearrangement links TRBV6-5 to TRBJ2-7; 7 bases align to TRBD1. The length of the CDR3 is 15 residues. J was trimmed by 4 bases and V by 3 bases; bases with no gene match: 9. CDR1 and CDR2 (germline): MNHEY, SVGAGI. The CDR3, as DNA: TGTGCCAGCAGTTATAGGGCAGGGGGAACGTACGAGCAGTACTTC. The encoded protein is CASSYRAGGTYEQYF.

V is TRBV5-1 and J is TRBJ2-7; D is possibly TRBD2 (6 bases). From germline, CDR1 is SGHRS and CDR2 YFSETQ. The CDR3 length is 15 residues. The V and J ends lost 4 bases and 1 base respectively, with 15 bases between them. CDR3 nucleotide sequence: TGCGCCAGCAGCCAACACGGGACTGGGTCCTACGAGCAGTACTTC. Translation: CASSQHGTGSYEQYF.

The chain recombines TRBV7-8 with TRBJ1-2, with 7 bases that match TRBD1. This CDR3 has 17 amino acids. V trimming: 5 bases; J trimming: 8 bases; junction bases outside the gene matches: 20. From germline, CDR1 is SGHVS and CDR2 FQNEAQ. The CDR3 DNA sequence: TGTGCCAGCAGCCCCTCAAGTGCTCCCGACAGGGTTGGAGGCTACACCTTC. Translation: CASSPSSAPDRVGGYTF.

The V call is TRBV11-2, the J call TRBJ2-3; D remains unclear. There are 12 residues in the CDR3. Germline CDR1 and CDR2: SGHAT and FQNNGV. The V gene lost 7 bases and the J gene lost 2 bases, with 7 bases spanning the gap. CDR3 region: CASTYFTDTQYF. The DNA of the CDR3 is TGTGCCAGCACCTATTTCACAGATACGCAGTATTTT. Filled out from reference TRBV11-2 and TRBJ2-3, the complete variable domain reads EAGVAQSPRYKIIEKRQSVAFWCNPISGHATLYWYQQILGQGPKLLIQFQNNGVVDDSQLPKDRFSAERLKGVDSTLKIQPAKLEDSAVYLCASTYFTDTQYFGPGTRLTVL.

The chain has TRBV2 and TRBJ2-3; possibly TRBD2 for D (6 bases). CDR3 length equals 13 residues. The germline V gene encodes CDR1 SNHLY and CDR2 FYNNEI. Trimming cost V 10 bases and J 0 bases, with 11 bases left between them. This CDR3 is CANGLQSTDTQYF. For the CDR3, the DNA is TGTGCCAACGGACTACAGAGCACAGATACGCAGTATTTT.

This chain's CDR3 is CATSRSTGVHFSYEQYF. The CDR3 nucleotides read TGTGCCACCAGCAGGTCGACAGGGGTCCACTTCTCCTACGAGCAGTACTTC. The V gene is TRBV15, the J gene TRBJ2-7, with 8 bases matching TRBD1. This CDR3 is built from 17 residues. V lost 3 bases, J lost 0 bases, and 10 bases stayed unmatched. The V gene's germline CDR1 is LNHNV and CDR2 YYDKDF (reference sequence).

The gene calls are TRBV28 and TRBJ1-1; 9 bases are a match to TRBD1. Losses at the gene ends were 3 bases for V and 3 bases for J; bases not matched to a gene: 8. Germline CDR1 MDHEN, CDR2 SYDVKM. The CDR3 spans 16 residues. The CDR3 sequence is CASSFSGQGSYTEAFF. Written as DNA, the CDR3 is TGTGCCAGCAGTTTCTCCGGACAGGGGTCTTACACTGAAGCTTTCTTT.

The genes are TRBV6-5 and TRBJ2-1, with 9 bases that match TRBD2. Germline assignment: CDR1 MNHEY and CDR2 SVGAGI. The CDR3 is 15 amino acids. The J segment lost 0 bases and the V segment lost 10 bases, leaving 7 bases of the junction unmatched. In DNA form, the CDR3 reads TGTGCCACCCATAGCGGGAGAAGCTCCTACAATGAGCAGTTCTTC. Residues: CATHSGRSSYNEQFF.

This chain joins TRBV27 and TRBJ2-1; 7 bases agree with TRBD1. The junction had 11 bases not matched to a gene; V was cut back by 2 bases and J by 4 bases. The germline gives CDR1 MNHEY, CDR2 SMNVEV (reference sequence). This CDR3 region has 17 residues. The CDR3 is CASSLRLRGRRYNEQFF. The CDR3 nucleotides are TGTGCCAGCAGTTTAAGGCTCAGGGGGAGACGTTACAATGAGCAGTTCTTC.

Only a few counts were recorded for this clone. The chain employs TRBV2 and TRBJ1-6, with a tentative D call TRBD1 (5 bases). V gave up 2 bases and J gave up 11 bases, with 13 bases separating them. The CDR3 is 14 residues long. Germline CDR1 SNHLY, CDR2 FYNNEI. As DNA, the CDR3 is TGTGCCAGCAGTGAATTCAGGGTCAGGCCACCCCTCCACTTT. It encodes CASSEFRVRPPLHF.

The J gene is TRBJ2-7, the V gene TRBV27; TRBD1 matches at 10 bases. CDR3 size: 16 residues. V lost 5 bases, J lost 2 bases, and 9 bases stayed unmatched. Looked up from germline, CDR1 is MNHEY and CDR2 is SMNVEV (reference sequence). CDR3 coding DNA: TGTGCCAGCAGTCGCCGGACAGGGGGTATAACCTACGAGCAGTACTTC. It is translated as CASSRRTGGITYEQYF.

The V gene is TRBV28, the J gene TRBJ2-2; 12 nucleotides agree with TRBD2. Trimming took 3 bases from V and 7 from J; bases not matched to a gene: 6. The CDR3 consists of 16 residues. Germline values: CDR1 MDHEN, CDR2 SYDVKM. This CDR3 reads CASSLTSGRRGGELFF. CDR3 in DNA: TGTGCCAGCAGTTTGACTAGCGGGAGACGGGGCGGGGAGCTGTTTTTT. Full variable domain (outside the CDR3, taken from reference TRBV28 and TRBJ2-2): DVKVTQSSRYLVKRTGEKVFLECVQDMDHENMFWYRQDPGLGLRLIYFSYDVKMKEKGDIPEGYSVSREKKERFSLILESASTNQTSMYLCASSLTSGRRGGELFFGEGSRLTVL.

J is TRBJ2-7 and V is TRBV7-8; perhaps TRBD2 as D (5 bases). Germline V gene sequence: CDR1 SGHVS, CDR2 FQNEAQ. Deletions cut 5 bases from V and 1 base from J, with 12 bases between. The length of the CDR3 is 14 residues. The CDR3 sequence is CASSPLGESYEQYF. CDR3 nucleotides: TGTGCCAGCAGCCCTCTCGGGGAATCCTACGAGCAGTACTTC. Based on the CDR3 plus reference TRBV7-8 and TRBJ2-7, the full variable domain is GAGVSQSPRYKVAKRGQDVALRCDPISGHVSLFWYQQALGQGPEFLTYFQNEAQLDKSGLPSDRFFAERPEGSVSTLKIQRTQQEDSAVYLCASSPLGESYEQYFGPGTRLTVT.

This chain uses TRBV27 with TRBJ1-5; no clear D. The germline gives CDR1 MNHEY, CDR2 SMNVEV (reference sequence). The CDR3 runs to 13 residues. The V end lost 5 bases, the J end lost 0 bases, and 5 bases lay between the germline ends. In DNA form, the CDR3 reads TGTGCCAGCAGTATCCATAGCAATCAGCCCCAGCATTTT. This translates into CASSIHSNQPQHF.

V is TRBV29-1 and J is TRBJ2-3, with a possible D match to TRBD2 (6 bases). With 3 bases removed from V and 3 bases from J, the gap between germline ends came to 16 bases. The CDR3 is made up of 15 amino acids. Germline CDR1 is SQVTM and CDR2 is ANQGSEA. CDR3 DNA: TGCAGCGTTGATGGTCGGGGGATCGTGACAGATACGCAGTATTTT. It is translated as CSVDGRGIVTDTQYF.

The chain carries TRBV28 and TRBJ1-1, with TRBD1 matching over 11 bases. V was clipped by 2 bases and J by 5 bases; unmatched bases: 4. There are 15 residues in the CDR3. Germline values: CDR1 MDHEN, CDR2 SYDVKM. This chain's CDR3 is CASSLPDRGRTEAFF. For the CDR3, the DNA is TGTGCCAGCAGTTTACCGGACAGGGGGCGAACTGAAGCTTTCTTT. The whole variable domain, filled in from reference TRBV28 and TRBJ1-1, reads DVKVTQSSRYLVKRTGEKVFLECVQDMDHENMFWYRQDPGLGLRLIYFSYDVKMKEKGDIPEGYSVSREKKERFSLILESASTNQTSMYLCASSLPDRGRTEAFFGQGTRLTVV.

The CDR3 region is CASSLGGENEQFF. The CDR3 DNA is TGTGCCAGCAGCTTAGGGGGGGAAAATGAGCAGTTCTTC. This chain uses TRBV11-2 with TRBJ2-1; weak D call: TRBD2 (6 bases). The germline V gene has CDR1 SGHAT and CDR2 FQNNGV. The CDR3 contains 13 residues. Between the trimmed V and J ends, which lost 1 base and 7 bases, there was a span of 8 bases.

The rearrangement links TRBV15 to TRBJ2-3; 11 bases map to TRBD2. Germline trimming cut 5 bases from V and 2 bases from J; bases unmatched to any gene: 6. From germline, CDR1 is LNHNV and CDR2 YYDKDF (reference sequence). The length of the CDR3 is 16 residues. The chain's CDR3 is CATSLASGRLTDTQYF. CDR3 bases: TGTGCCACCAGCTTAGCTAGCGGGAGGCTCACAGATACGCAGTATTTT.

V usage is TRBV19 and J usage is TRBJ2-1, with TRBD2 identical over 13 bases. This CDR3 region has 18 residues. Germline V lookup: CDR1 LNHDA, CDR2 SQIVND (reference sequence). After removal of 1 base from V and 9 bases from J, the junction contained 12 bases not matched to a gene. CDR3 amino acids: CASSIGTSGRARLREQFF. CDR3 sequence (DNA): TGTGCCAGTAGTATAGGAACTAGCGGGAGGGCCCGATTACGTGAGCAGTTCTTC.

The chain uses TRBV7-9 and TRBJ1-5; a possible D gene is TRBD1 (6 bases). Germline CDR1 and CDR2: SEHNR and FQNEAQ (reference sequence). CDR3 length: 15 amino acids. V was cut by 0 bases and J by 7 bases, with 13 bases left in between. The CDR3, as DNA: TGTGCCAGCAGCTTAGCAGGGGGGGAGGGACAGCCCCAGCATTTT. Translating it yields CASSLAGGEGQPQHF.